The rows below give T cell receptor beta chains drawn from one sample of a study of blood T cell repertoires in COVID-19. Assay: immunoSEQ multiplex PCR; the TCRdb copy retains only in-frame clones and omits some. The sample has fewer than 300,000 clones, 75% to 90% seen once; the top ten hold roughly 0.8%. The sequenced sample was peripheral blood. The receptor source for this set is a man between 25 and 39 years old with acute or convalescent COVID-19. CDR3s include the opening cysteine and the closing phenylalanine or tryptophan. The D gene is left open where the match is weak. A row's size may be missing; if present it is once, few, many or a size class.

J gene | V gene | clone size | D gene | CDR3 protein | CDR3 DNA
TRBJ1-2 | TRBV29-1 | - | TRBD1 | CSVSPGTDYGYTF | TGCAGCGTTTCTCCCGGGACAGACTATGGCTACACCTTC
TRBJ2-7 | TRBV28 | - | TRBD1 | CASSLWGTGQYEQYF | TGTGCCAGCAGTTTATGGGGGACGGGACAGTACGAGCAGTACTTC
TRBJ2-7 | TRBV2 | - | - | CASSRSYEQYF | TGTGCCAGCAGCAGATCCTACGAGCAGTACTTC
TRBJ1-3 | TRBV30 | - | - | CAWTGLGQTSGNTIYF | TGTGCCTGGACCGGGTTGGGGCAAACCTCTGGAAACACCATATATTTT
TRBJ2-1 | TRBV27 | - | TRBD2 | CASQGSRLAGGNEQFF | TGTGCCAGTCAGGGGTCTCGACTAGCGGGGGGGAATGAGCAGTTCTTC
TRBJ2-5 | TRBV13 | - | - | CASSLAGTQETQYF | TGTGCCAGCAGCTTAGCCGGGACACAAGAGACCCAGTACTTC
TRBJ2-5 | TRBV20-1 | once | - | CSASMAGSLETQYF | TGCAGTGCTAGTATGGCGGGGTCCTTGGAGACCCAGTACTTC
TRBJ2-6 | TRBV28 | - | TRBD2 | CASNAGAGANVLTF | TGTGCCAGCAATGCGGGGGCTGGGGCCAACGTCCTGACTTTC
TRBJ2-5 | TRBV28 | once | TRBD2 | CASSLLGSGGQETQYF | TGTGCCAGCAGTTTATTGGGTAGCGGGGGACAAGAGACCCAGTACTTC
TRBJ1-1 | TRBV3-1/TRBV3-2 | few | - | CASSRRGNTEAFF | TGTGCCAGCAGCCGCAGGGGGAACACTGAAGCTTTCTTT
TRBJ1-1 | TRBV7-3 | - | - | CASSLAGVGGTEAFF | TGTGCCAGCAGCTTAGCAGGGGTCGGCGGCACTGAAGCTTTCTTT
TRBJ2-1 | TRBV18 | - | TRBD2 | CASSPLGTSGIYNEQFF | TGTGCCAGCTCACCGCTAGGGACTAGCGGGATCTACAATGAGCAGTTCTTC
TRBJ2-6 | TRBV28 | - | - | CASSTDRTGANVLTF | TGTGCCAGCAGTACGGACAGAACTGGGGCCAACGTCCTGACTTTC
TRBJ1-2 | TRBV5-1 | - | - | CASSPHPRGGNYGYTF | TGCGCCAGCAGTCCCCACCCAAGGGGGGGTAACTATGGCTACACCTTC
TRBJ2-3 | TRBV19 | - | TRBD2 | CASTVLGGGGTDTQYF | TGTGCCAGTACCGTCCTGGGCGGGGGGGGCACAGATACGCAGTATTTT
TRBJ1-2 | TRBV14 | - | - | CASSQDKGHLNYGYTF | TGTGCCAGCAGCCAAGATAAGGGACACCTTAACTATGGCTACACCTTC
TRBJ2-3 | TRBV7-6 | - | TRBD2 | CASSLGLLAGGRDTQYF | TGTGCCAGCAGCTTAGGCCTACTAGCGGGGGGGCGAGATACGCAGTATTTT
TRBJ1-6 | TRBV28 | - | TRBD1 | CASSRQGAYGSPLHF | TGTGCCAGCAGTCGACAGGGGGCATACGGTTCACCCCTCCACTTT
TRBJ2-2 | TRBV3-1/TRBV3-2 | - | TRBD2 | CASSHRTSGGSPTGELFF | TGTGCCAGCAGCCATAGGACTAGCGGGGGCTCTCCCACCGGGGAGCTGTTTTTT
TRBJ1-2 | TRBV19 | - | TRBD1 | CASSPGQGARGYTF | TGTGCCAGTAGTCCAGGACAGGGGGCACGAGGCTACACCTTC
TRBJ2-1 | TRBV15 | once | TRBD2 | CATSTAGVYNEQFF | TGTGCCACCAGCACAGCGGGGGTCTACAATGAGCAGTTCTTC
TRBJ2-4 | TRBV12-3/TRBV12-4 | - | TRBD1 | CASKTGDDIQYF | TGTGCCAGCAAAACAGGGGACGACATTCAGTACTTC
TRBJ1-1 | TRBV7-3 | - | - | CASSSRGQDTEAFF | TGTGCCAGCAGCTCAAGGGGTCAGGACACTGAAGCTTTCTTT
TRBJ1-1 | TRBV5-1 | - | - | CASSVRGMNTEAFF | TGCGCCAGCAGCGTCAGAGGGATGAACACTGAAGCTTTCTTT
TRBJ1-5 | TRBV30 | few | - | CAWSPARGGGNQPQHF | TGTGCCTGGAGCCCTGCCCGGGGAGGTGGCAATCAGCCCCAGCATTTT
TRBJ1-3 | TRBV9 | - | - | CASTRGNTIYF | TGTGCCAGCACCAGGGGAAACACCATATATTTT
TRBJ1-2 | TRBV20-1 | - | - | CSATLYGYTF | TGCAGTGCTACCCTCTATGGCTACACCTTC
TRBJ2-7 | TRBV19 | - | TRBD1 | CASSAGTGPYEQYF | TGTGCCAGTAGTGCCGGGACAGGGCCCTACGAGCAGTACTTC
TRBJ2-1 | TRBV4-2 | - | TRBD2 | CASSQGFATSVEQFF | TGTGCCAGCAGCCAAGGTTTCGCGACTAGCGTGGAGCAGTTCTTC
TRBJ1-5 | TRBV14 | - | - | CASSHLRSGRGQPQHF | TGTGCCAGCAGCCATTTAAGGTCTGGGAGGGGTCAGCCCCAGCATTTT
TRBJ2-2 | TRBV28 | - | - | CASSLRWGRGTGELFF | TGTGCCAGCAGTCTCCGGTGGGGGCGCGGCACCGGGGAGCTGTTTTTT
TRBJ1-5 | TRBV3-1/TRBV3-2 | - | TRBD1 | CASSQEGTGYQPQHF | TGTGCCAGCAGCCAAGAAGGGACAGGGTATCAGCCCCAGCATTTT
TRBJ2-1 | TRBV5-8 | - | - | CASSLDYLSEQFF | TGTGCCAGCAGCTTGGACTACCTCTCGGAGCAGTTCTTC
TRBJ2-4 | TRBV6-5 | - | TRBD1 | CASRATGKNIQYF | TGTGCCAGCAGGGCGACAGGGAAGAACATTCAGTACTTC
TRBJ2-1 | TRBV10-3 | - | - | CAISEDISAYNEQFF | TGTGCCATCAGTGAGGACATCTCGGCTTACAATGAGCAGTTCTTC
TRBJ1-1 | TRBV11-3 | - | - | CASSLVPPGTTEAFF | TGTGCCAGCAGCTTAGTCCCGCCAGGTACCACTGAAGCTTTCTTT